Described below is a single TCR beta chain sequence and its context. Clones were sequenced by immunoSEQ multiplex PCR, and TCRdb holds only the in-frame ones, with some missing. The profile shows tens of thousands of clones, approximately 88% of them singletons. This record comes from a study of blood T cell repertoires in COVID-19. Germline loops: CDR1 MDHEN, CDR2 SYDVKM. J gave up 3 bases and V 10 bases, and 7 bases lay outside the gene matches. CDR3 length: 13 residues. The genes are TRBV28 and TRBJ1-1; 8 bases are shared with TRBD1. Material for sequencing was peripheral blood. This receptor was identified in a woman older than 75 with active or convalescent COVID-19. The chain's CDR3 is CATQDRGYTEAFF. In DNA form, the CDR3 reads TGTGCCACCCAAGACAGGGGTTACACTGAAGCTTTCTTT.